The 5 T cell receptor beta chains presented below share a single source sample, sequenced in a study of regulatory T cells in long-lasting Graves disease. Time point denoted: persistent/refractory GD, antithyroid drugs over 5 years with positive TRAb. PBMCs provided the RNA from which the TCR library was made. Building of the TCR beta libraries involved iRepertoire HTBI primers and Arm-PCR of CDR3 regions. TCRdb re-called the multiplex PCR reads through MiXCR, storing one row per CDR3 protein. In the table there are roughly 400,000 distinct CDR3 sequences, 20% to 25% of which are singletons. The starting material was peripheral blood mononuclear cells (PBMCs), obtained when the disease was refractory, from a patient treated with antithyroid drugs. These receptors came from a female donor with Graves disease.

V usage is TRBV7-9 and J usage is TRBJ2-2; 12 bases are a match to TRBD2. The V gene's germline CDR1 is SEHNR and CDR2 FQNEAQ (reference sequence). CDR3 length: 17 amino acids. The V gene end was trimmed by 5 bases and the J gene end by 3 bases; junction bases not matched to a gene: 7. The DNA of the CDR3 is TGTGCCAGCAGCCTATTTCTAGCGGGAGGGGACACCGGGGAGCTGTTTTTT. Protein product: CASSLFLAGGDTGELFF.

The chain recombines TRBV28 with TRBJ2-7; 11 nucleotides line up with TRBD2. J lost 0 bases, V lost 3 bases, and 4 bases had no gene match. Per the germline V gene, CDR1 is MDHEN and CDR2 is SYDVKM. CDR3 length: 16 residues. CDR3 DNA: TGTGCCAGCAGTTTTGGGCTAGCGGGAGGCTCCTACGAGCAGTACTTC. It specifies CASSFGLAGGSYEQYF. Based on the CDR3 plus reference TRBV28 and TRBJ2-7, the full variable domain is DVKVTQSSRYLVKRTGEKVFLECVQDMDHENMFWYRQDPGLGLRLIYFSYDVKMKEKGDIPEGYSVSREKKERFSLILESASTNQTSMYLCASSFGLAGGSYEQYFGPGTRLTVT.

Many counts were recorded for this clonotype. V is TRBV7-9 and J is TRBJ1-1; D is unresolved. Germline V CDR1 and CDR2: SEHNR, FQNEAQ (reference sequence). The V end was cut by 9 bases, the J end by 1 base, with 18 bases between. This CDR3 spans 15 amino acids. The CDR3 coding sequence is TGTGCCAGTGTACCTTGGGGAGCGTCGAACACTGAAGCTTTCTTT. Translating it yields CASVPWGASNTEAFF.

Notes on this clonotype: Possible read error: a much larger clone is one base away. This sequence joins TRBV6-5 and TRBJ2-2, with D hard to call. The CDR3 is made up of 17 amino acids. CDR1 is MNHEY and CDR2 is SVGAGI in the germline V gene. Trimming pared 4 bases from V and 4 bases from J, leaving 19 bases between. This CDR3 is CASSSYTGLTSTGELFF. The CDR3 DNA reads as TGTGCCAGCAGTTCCTACACCGGGCTCACGAGCACCGGGGAGCTGTTTTTT.

The DNA for the CDR3 is TGTGCCAGCACTGCGACAGACTACGAGCAGTACTTC. This sequence encodes CASTATDYEQYF. The gene calls are TRBV6-1 and TRBJ2-7, with a tentative D call TRBD1 (5 bases). Germline V gives CDR1 MNHNS, CDR2 SASEGT. V gave up 7 bases and J gave up 3 bases, with 10 bases separating them. There are 12 residues in the CDR3.